The clone carrying this TCR beta chain has at least ten counts. Antigen specificity is unknown. This sample stems from a study of T cell repertoires in cytomegalovirus infection. Looking at the study overall: Peptides in the study included HLA-C-restricted and HLA-B-restricted CMV epitopes. Public TCR beta signatures indicated both CMV infection and matching HLA type. Whole-study results and caveats: CMV-specific TCR beta clonotypes restricted by HLA-C were the ones dominating the ex vivo response. Using cumulative public TCR beta family frequency, the authors identified those who carried CMV together with the relevant HLA.

TCRdb re-analysed the reads in MiXCR, keeping a single row per CDR3 protein. The sample has over 45,000 distinct CDR3 sequences, 20% to 25% seen once. Germline V CDR1 and CDR2: SGHVS, FQNEAQ. The CDR3 is made up of 17 amino acids. With 2 bases removed from V and 1 base from J, the gap between germline ends came to 14 bases. The chain carries TRBV7-8 and TRBJ2-2, with D perhaps being TRBD1 or TRBD2 (6 bases each). This receptor was identified in a human donor in good health (CMV status not recorded). Some clones in this sample may be carry-over from other donors' samples. Sequenced here: CD8+ T cells from cultured PBMCs, sampled from culture after CMV antigen stimulation. In DNA, the CDR3 is TGTGCCAGCAGCTTAAGAGGGGGGTGGGGGAACACCGGGGAGCTGTTTTTT. Its protein is CASSLRGGWGNTGELFF.